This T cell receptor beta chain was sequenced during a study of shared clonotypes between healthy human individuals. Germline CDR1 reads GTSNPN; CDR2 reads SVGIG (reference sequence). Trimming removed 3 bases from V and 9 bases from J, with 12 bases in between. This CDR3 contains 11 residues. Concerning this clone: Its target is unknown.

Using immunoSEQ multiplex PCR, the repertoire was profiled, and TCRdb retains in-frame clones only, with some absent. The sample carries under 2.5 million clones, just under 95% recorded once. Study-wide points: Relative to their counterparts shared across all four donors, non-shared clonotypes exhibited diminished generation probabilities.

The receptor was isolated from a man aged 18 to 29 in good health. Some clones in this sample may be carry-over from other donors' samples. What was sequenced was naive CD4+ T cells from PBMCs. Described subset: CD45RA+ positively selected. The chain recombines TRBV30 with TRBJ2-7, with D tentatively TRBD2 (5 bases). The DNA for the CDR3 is TGTGCCTGGAGCGGCGGGTCGGTGCAGTACTTC. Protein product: CAWSGGSVQYF.